Listed below are T cell receptor beta chains from one sample, sequenced in a study of T cell responses to AZD1222 COVID-19 vaccine. Sequencing used immunoSEQ multiplex PCR; TCRdb keeps in-frame clones, though not all of them. The table shows roughly 120,000 clones, with approximately 90% occurring only once. Specimen: peripheral blood, collected on day 0 of AZD1222 vaccination. The origin of the receptors is an adult in good health. The CDR3 runs from the conserved cysteine through the conserved F or W. A D gene is named only where the DNA matches it firmly. Where a row states a size, it is once, few, many or the class of an expanded clone; other rows omit it.

abundance	j_gene	d_gene	v_gene	CDR3nt	CDR3aa
-	TRBJ1-5	-	TRBV27	TGTGCCAGCAGTTTTGGGGGCAGCCTCAATCAGCCCCAGCATTTT	CASSFGGSLNQPQHF
-	TRBJ1-5	-	TRBV4-3	TGCGCCAGCAGCCAAGAATTAACAGTACTCGGTCAGCCCCAGCATTTT	CASSQELTVLGQPQHF
once	TRBJ2-3	TRBD1	TRBV29-1	TGCAGCGTCCTAGGACAGGGGGCAGATACGCAGTATTTT	CSVLGQGADTQYF
few	TRBJ1-1	TRBD1	TRBV6-5	TGTGCCAGCAGGAAAGGACAGGGTTATGGAACTGAAGCTTTCTTT	CASRKGQGYGTEAFF
once	TRBJ2-2	-	TRBV6-5	TGTGCCAGCAGCCCGAACACCGGGGAGCTGTTTTTT	CASSPNTGELFF
-	TRBJ2-1	TRBD2	TRBV19	TGTGCCAGTAGCATAAGGGGACTAGCGGACTACAATGAGCAGTTCTTC	CASSIRGLADYNEQFF
-	TRBJ2-5	TRBD1	TRBV11-2	TGTGCCAGCAATTGGGGACAGGGGGGCGCTTTCCAAGAGACCCAGTACTTC	CASNWGQGGAFQETQYF
-	TRBJ1-6	TRBD1	TRBV7-2	TGTGCCAGCAGCTTAATGCAGGGGGATTCACCCCTCCACTTT	CASSLMQGDSPLHF
-	TRBJ1-2	TRBD1	TRBV5-1	TGCGCCAGCAGCTCCGGGACAGGGAACTATGGCTACACCTTC	CASSSGTGNYGYTF
-	TRBJ1-4	-	TRBV4-3	TGCGCCAGCAGCCAAGATAGGCAGGGGTTGTTAGGAGAAAAACTGTTTTTT	CASSQDRQGLLGEKLFF
-	TRBJ1-1	-	TRBV10-3	TGTGCCATCAGTGAGTCGGACCTTGAAGCTTTCTTT	CAISESDLEAFF
-	TRBJ1-5	TRBD1	TRBV28	TGTGCCAGCACAGGGGGCTCGAGTCAGCCCCAGCATTTT	CASTGGSSQPQHF
-	TRBJ2-3	-	TRBV6-6	TGTGCCAGCAGTTCAAACACAGATACGCAGTATTTT	CASSSNTDTQYF
-	TRBJ2-7	-	TRBV13	TGTGCCAGCAGCTTACCCGCAGGGTACGAGCAGTACTTC	CASSLPAGYEQYF
-	TRBJ1-4	TRBD1	TRBV6-5	TGTGCCAGCAGTCCCCAGGGGGAAGTCCCTGAAAAACTGTTTTTT	CASSPQGEVPEKLFF
-	TRBJ1-5	TRBD1	TRBV19	TGTGCCAGTAGTAACCTCGCAGGGGGGCTGAGCAATCAGCCCCAGCATTTT	CASSNLAGGLSNQPQHF
-	TRBJ2-7	TRBD2	TRBV5-6	TGTGCCAGCAGCTTAGCGGGGGCCGGGTGGGGATCCTACGAGCAGTACTTC	CASSLAGAGWGSYEQYF
once	TRBJ2-7	TRBD1	TRBV28	TGTGCCAGCAGTTCCCCCGGGACAGGGGACGAGCAGTACTTC	CASSSPGTGDEQYF
-	TRBJ1-1	-	TRBV29-1	TGCAGTATAGCCGAGGCCGCGGGCTGGGCTGAAGCTTTCTTT	CSIAEAAGWAEAFF
few	TRBJ2-5	TRBD2	TRBV28	TGTGCCAGCAGCACGCCGTCCTCGCTAGCGGACCAAGAGACCCAGTACTTC	CASSTPSSLADQETQYF
-	TRBJ1-4	-	TRBV4-3	TGCGCCAGCAGTAGACAAGCTAATGAAAAACTGTTTTTT	CASSRQANEKLFF
-	TRBJ1-5	-	TRBV27	TGTGCCAGTGTCAGGGGTCAGCCCCAGCATTTT	CASVRGQPQHF
-	TRBJ2-1	TRBD2	TRBV7-3	TGTGCCAGCAGCGAACTAGCGGGGGGGCCTCATGAGCAGTTCTTC	CASSELAGGPHEQFF
-	TRBJ1-2	-	TRBV2	TGTGCCAGCAGTGCTCAGGGTTCCCACTATGGCTACACCTTC	CASSAQGSHYGYTF
-	TRBJ1-4	-	TRBV21-1	TGTGCCAGCAGGACTATAGAAACACTGACAACTAATGAAAAACTGTTTTTT	CASRTIETLTTNEKLFF
few	TRBJ1-4	TRBD1	TRBV14	TGTGCCAGCAGCCAAGACCCGCCAGGGGGGTTCGATGAAAAACTGTTTTTT	CASSQDPPGGFDEKLFF
-	TRBJ2-6	-	TRBV4-2	TGTGCCAGCAGCCAAGACTCTGGGGCCAACGTCCTGACTTTC	CASSQDSGANVLTF
-	TRBJ2-2	TRBD2	TRBV7-2	TGTGCCAGCAGAGTTGCTAGCGGGGTTATCGGGGAGCTGTTTTTT	CASRVASGVIGELFF
few	TRBJ2-5	TRBD1	TRBV18	TGTGCCAGCTCACCGGGACAGCAAGAAACCCAGTACTTC	CASSPGQQETQYF